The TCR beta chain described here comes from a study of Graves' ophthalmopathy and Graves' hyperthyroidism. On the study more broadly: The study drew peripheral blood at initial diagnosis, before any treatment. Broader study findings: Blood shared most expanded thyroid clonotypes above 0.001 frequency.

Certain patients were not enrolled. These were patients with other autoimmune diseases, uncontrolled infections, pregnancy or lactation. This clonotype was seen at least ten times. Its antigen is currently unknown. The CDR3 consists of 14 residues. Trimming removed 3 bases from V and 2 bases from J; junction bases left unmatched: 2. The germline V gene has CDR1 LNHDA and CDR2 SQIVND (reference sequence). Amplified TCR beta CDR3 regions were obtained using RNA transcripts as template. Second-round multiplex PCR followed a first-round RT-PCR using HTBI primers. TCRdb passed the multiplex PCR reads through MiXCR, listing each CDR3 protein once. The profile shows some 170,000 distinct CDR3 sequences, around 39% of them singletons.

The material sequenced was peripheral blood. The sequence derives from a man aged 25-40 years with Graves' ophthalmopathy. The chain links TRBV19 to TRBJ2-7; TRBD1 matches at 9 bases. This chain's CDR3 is CASSMTGGPYEQYF. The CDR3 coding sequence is TGTGCCAGTAGTATGACAGGGGGGCCCTACGAGCAGTACTTC.